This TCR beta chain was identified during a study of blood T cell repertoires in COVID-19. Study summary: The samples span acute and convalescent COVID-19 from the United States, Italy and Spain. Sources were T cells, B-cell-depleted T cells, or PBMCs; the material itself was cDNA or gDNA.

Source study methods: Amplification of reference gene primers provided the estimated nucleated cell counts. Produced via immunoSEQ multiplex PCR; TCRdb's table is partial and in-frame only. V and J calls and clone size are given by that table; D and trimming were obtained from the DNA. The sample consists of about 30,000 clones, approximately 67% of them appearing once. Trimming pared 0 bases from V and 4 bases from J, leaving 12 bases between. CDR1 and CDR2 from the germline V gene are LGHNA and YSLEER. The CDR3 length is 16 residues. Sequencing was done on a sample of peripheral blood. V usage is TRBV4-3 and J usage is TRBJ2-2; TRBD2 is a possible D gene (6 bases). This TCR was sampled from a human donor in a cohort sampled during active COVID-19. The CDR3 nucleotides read TGCGCCAGCAGCCAAGATTCGAGGGGAGGCACCGGGGAGCTGTTTTTT. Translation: CASSQDSRGGTGELFF.